This T cell receptor (beta chain) emerged from a study of T cells in Graves' hyperthyroidism and ophthalmopathy. Amplified regions were TCR beta CDR3 sequences from RNA transcripts. The HTBI set primed first-round TCR CDR3 RT-PCR. TCRdb recomputed calls from the multiplex PCR reads with MiXCR, one row per CDR3 protein. This sample has fewer than 900,000 distinct CDR3 sequences, with around a sixth found just once. The sample was blood. The receptor was derived from a woman between 50 and 59 years old with Graves' hyperthyroidism that later progressed to Graves' ophthalmopathy.

The CDR3 reads CASSLIFSVPYGYTF. For the CDR3, the DNA is TGTGCCAGCAGCCTAATTTTCAGCGTACCCTATGGCTACACCTTC. The chain carries TRBV7-2 and TRBJ1-2; D is undetermined. The CDR3 is made up of 15 amino acids. The V end lost 5 bases, the J end lost 4 bases, and 17 bases lay between the germline ends. Per germline, CDR1 SGHTA and CDR2 FQGNSA.